The 6 T cell receptor beta chains listed next were all sequenced from one sample in a study of T cell changes during pregnancy in multiple sclerosis. Assay used: immunoSEQ multiplex PCR; TCRdb lists only in-frame clones, some missing. The sample lists 60,000 to 70,000 clones; roughly 91% were seen once. Source: peripheral blood, taken in the third trimester of pregnancy. These receptors came from a female donor in good health, enrolled as a control in a pregnancy study.

This rearrangement joins TRBV6-4 to TRBJ2-2; 9 nucleotides agree with TRBD2. CDR1 is MRHNA, CDR2 SNTAGT, per germline. The J segment lost 5 bases and the V segment lost 3 bases, leaving 7 bases of the junction unmatched. The CDR3 contains 16 residues. In DNA form, the CDR3 reads TGTGCCAGCAGTGAAGGGGGACTAGCCGCAACCGGGGAGCTGTTTTTT. This codes for CASSEGGLAATGELFF.

The chain employs TRBV7-6 and TRBJ1-2, with a tentative D call TRBD1 (5 bases). This CDR3 spans 14 amino acids. Germline lookup yields CDR1 SGHVS and CDR2 FNYEAQ. V lost 4 bases and J 2 bases, leaving 11 bases between the germline ends. CDR3 residues: CASSSTDANYGYTF. In DNA, the CDR3 is TGTGCCAGCAGCTCGACAGACGCCAACTATGGCTACACCTTC.

The rearrangement uses TRBV6-5 and TRBJ2-1; 7 positions match TRBD1. Per germline, CDR1 MNHEY and CDR2 SVGAGI. Trimming cost V 4 bases and J 4 bases; bases outside gene matches: 7. This CDR3 has 15 amino acids. This chain's CDR3 is CASSSDPGQYNEQFF. CDR3 bases: TGTGCCAGCAGTTCCGACCCGGGACAGTACAATGAGCAGTTCTTC.

This chain connects TRBV29-1 to TRBJ2-5; D not resolved. Trimming shortened V by 5 bases and J by 3 bases, and 10 bases separated the two germline ends. CDR1 SQVTM and CDR2 ANQGSEA come from the germline V gene. The CDR3 length is 12 residues. CDR3 residues: CSVTTYKETQYF. CDR3 nucleotide sequence: TGCAGCGTTACGACTTACAAAGAGACCCAGTACTTC.

This clone was seen just once. V usage is TRBV19 and J usage is TRBJ1-5; D possibly corresponds to TRBD1 (5 bases). Germline-derived CDR1 and CDR2 are LNHDA and SQIVND (reference sequence). This CDR3 is 15 amino acids long. V lost 7 bases and J 0 bases, leaving 13 bases between the germline ends. CDR3 DNA sequence: TGTGCCAGTATCACTGACAGTTATAGCAATCAGCCCCAGCATTTT. Protein product: CASITDSYSNQPQHF.

J is TRBJ1-1 and V is TRBV5-1; D gene uncertain. V was shortened by 1 base and J by 1 base, with 5 bases between the two germline ends. This CDR3 is 13 amino acids long. Germline V gene sequence: CDR1 SGHRS, CDR2 YFSETQ. CDR3 residues: CASSLTGNTEAFF. CDR3 bases: TGCGCCAGCAGCTTGACGGGGAACACTGAAGCTTTCTTT.